The 28 T cell receptor beta chains in this list originate from one sample, sequenced in a study of monozygotic twins with inflammatory bowel disease. Following a re-call of the 5' RACE reads, TCRdb has one entry per CDR3 protein and lacks DNA. This sample's table reports around 380,000 distinct CDR3 sequences. The sequenced sample was blood. The source of these receptors is a human donor with ulcerative colitis or Crohn's disease, or a healthy co-twin of an affected twin (not recorded which).

V is TRBV19 and J is TRBJ2-2. Germline-derived CDR1 and CDR2 are LNHDA and SQIVND (reference sequence). The CDR3 contains 11 residues. CDR3 protein: CATRVGGELFF.

V and J are TRBV10-3 and TRBJ1-5; the TCRdb call, TRBD1, lacks DNA for checking. The CDR3 has 13 residues. Germline V gene data show CDR1 as ENHRY and CDR2 as SYGVKD. The CDR3 loop reads CASKGQGGGPQHF.

V gene TRBV5-1 combines with J gene TRBJ2-3. The CDR3 length is 12 residues. Germline V CDR1 and CDR2: SGHRS, YFSETQ. CDR3 region: CASSLKVDTQYF.

The CDR3 loop is CASSQGPDVHPNEQYF. The V and J genes are TRBV4-3 and TRBJ2-7. This CDR3 region has 16 residues. Germline CDR1 reads LGHNA; CDR2 reads YSLEER.

The V gene is TRBV11-3, the J gene TRBJ2-5. CDR1 and CDR2 (germline): SGHNT, YENEEA. The CDR3 has 12 amino acids. The CDR3 sequence: CASSLDGQTQYF.

The chain carries TRBV2 and TRBJ2-2. This CDR3 comprises 14 residues. Per germline, CDR1 SNHLY and CDR2 FYNNEI. CDR3 in amino acids: CASTGASESGELFF.

This chain links TRBV10-3 with TRBJ2-7; TCRdb reports TRBD1, a call that lacks DNA to check it against. The CDR3 spans 14 residues. Looked up from germline, CDR1 is ENHRY and CDR2 is SYGVKD. The CDR3 sequence: CAISGDLGPVEQYF.

This rearrangement joins TRBV3-1 to TRBJ1-1; without DNA, the TCRdb call of TRBD1 cannot be checked. The CDR3 is 15 amino acids. Looked up from germline, CDR1 is LGHDT and CDR2 is YNNKEL (reference sequence). The CDR3 region is CASSQDRGRDTEAFF.

This chain links TRBV5-1 with TRBJ2-1; with no DNA, the TCRdb D assignment of TRBD1 cannot be verified. The CDR3 totals 15 residues. Per germline, CDR1 SGHRS and CDR2 YFSETQ. The CDR3 loop reads CASSSTGGLGNEQFF. Full variable domain (outside the CDR3, taken from reference TRBV5-1 and TRBJ2-1): KAGVTQTPRYLIKTRGQQVTLSCSPISGHRSVSWYQQTPGQGLQFLFEYFSETQRNKGNFPGRFSGRQFSNSRSEMNVSTLELGDSALYLCASSSTGGLGNEQFFGPGTRLTVL.

This sequence joins TRBV27 and TRBJ2-6; the TRBD1 assignment by TCRdb is unverifiable without DNA. The CDR3 length is 17 residues. Germline lookup yields CDR1 MNHEY and CDR2 SMNVEV (reference sequence). The CDR3 is CASSTGQGVSGANVLTF.

This chain connects TRBV20-1 to TRBJ2-4; there is no DNA to check the TCRdb D call of TRBD1. CDR3 length: 13 residues. Per germline, CDR1 DFQATT and CDR2 SNEGSKA (reference sequence). CDR3 amino acids: CSANNAGTIGRYF.

The chain uses TRBV27 and TRBJ2-7; there is no DNA to check the TCRdb D call of TRBD1. Per the germline V gene, CDR1 is MNHEY and CDR2 is SMNVEV (reference sequence). The CDR3 consists of 15 residues. The CDR3 loop reads CASSFWTGYPYEQYF.

J is TRBJ2-1 and V is TRBV6-6; TCRdb calls TRBD2, which cannot be checked without DNA. Germline CDR1 reads MNHNY; CDR2 reads SVGAGI (reference sequence). The CDR3 length is 13 residues. This CDR3 is CAIAGGPKYEQFF.

The chain is built from TRBV7-6 and TRBJ2-1; with no DNA, the TCRdb D assignment of TRBD2 cannot be verified. This CDR3 spans 18 amino acids. Germline V gene sequence: CDR1 SGHVS, CDR2 FNYEAQ. The CDR3 here is CASSLESGLAGIYNEQFF.

The chain couples TRBV29-1 to TRBJ2-1; with no DNA, the TCRdb D assignment of TRBD1 cannot be verified. Per germline, CDR1 SQVTM and CDR2 ANQGSEA. The CDR3 extends over 13 amino acids. The CDR3 is CSVGTGTGNEQFF.

This chain connects TRBV30 to TRBJ1-1. In germline, CDR1 is GTSNPN, CDR2 SVGIG (reference sequence). This CDR3 has 11 residues. CDR3 sequence: CAWSVLIVAFF.

J is TRBJ2-7 and V is TRBV28; TCRdb's assignment of TRBD1 cannot be checked, as there is no DNA. Germline loops: CDR1 MDHEN, CDR2 SYDVKM. The CDR3 spans 13 residues. The chain's CDR3 is CASWTGGVGEQYF.

The rearrangement joins TRBV19 to TRBJ1-2. CDR1 LNHDA and CDR2 SQIVND come from the germline V gene (reference sequence). The CDR3 loop spans 15 amino acids. The chain's CDR3 is CASRESHRANYGYTF.

The V call is TRBV6-1, the J call TRBJ2-3; TCRdb's D gene call, TRBD1, goes unchecked for lack of DNA. In germline, CDR1 is MNHNS, CDR2 SASEGT. The CDR3 contains 15 residues. CDR3 amino acids: CASSRGGPGSVTQYF.

The chain links TRBV20-1 to TRBJ2-5. The length of the CDR3 is 11 residues. From germline, CDR1 is DFQATT and CDR2 SNEGSKA (reference sequence). The chain's CDR3 is CSGRQDETQYF.

The chain carries TRBV6-5 and TRBJ2-5; TCRdb's D gene call, TRBD1, goes unchecked for lack of DNA. Per the germline V gene, CDR1 is MNHEY and CDR2 is SVGAGI. The CDR3 is made up of 14 amino acids. The CDR3 protein is CASSLNRAEETQYF.

The V call is TRBV5-1, the J call TRBJ2-6; as DNA is missing, the TRBD1 call by TCRdb cannot be tested. In germline, CDR1 is SGHRS, CDR2 YFSETQ. This CDR3 has 15 residues. The CDR3 loop reads CASSFPATGANVLTF.

The gene calls are TRBV28 and TRBJ1-5. CDR3 length: 14 amino acids. CDR1 MDHEN and CDR2 SYDVKM come from the germline V gene. The CDR3 region is CASGKFRALQPQHF.

The chain combines TRBV7-9 with TRBJ1-3; as DNA is missing, the TRBD1 call by TCRdb cannot be tested. The CDR3 has 15 residues. Germline CDR1 reads SEHNR; CDR2 reads FQNEAQ (reference sequence). CDR3 residues: CASSLVGAAGNTIYF.

V is TRBV5-1 and J is TRBJ2-2; TCRdb outputs TRBD1, but without DNA this stays unchecked. Germline V gene data show CDR1 as SGHRS and CDR2 as YFSETQ. The CDR3 has 16 amino acids. The CDR3 here is CASSLYWTGDTGELFF.

V and J are TRBV12-3 or TRBV12-4 and TRBJ2-7; with no DNA, the TCRdb D assignment of TRBD1 cannot be verified. The length of the CDR3 is 14 residues. The CDR3 here is CASSTRQGSNEQYF.

The chain carries TRBV11-3 and TRBJ2-1; the TCRdb call, TRBD2, lacks DNA for checking. The CDR3 is 15 amino acids. CDR1 is SGHNT, CDR2 YENEEA, per germline. The CDR3 sequence: CASSLAGGPLEEQFF.

The CDR3 spells CTWDRLTLLTSEAFF. The V and J genes are TRBV20-1 and TRBJ1-1; absent DNA, TCRdb's TRBD1 call cannot be checked. The CDR3 spans 15 residues. Germline CDR1 DFQATT, CDR2 SNEGSKA (reference sequence).